This TCR beta chain stems from a study of cytomegalovirus exposure and HLA in healthy donors. General study results and limits: Rarity characterized most TCR sequences, yet some public TCRs appeared in many donors.

The CDR3 length is 15 residues. Germline CDR1 is LGHNA and CDR2 is YSLEER. Germline trimming cut 4 bases from V and 2 bases from J; bases unmatched to any gene: 3. The PCR had 60 Vbeta and 13 Jbeta primers. Profiling relied on immunoSEQ multiplex PCR, and the TCRdb table lists in-frame clones only, not all of them. Among 50,000 to 60,000 clones listed, over 70% were seen once. This clone was observed a single time. Its antigen is unidentified. Sample: PBMCs. The V and J genes are TRBV4-3 and TRBJ2-1; 9 positions agree with TRBD2. This clonotype was sampled from a man aged 18 to 30 in good health and CMV-seronegative. The CDR3 DNA reads TGCGCCAGCAGCCCAGCGGGAGGCACCTACAATGAGCAGTTCTTC. Protein product: CASSPAGGTYNEQFF.